This T cell receptor (beta chain) emerged from a study of T cell changes during pregnancy in multiple sclerosis. Profiled with immunoSEQ multiplex PCR; TCRdb holds only in-frame clones, not every one. Here the sample spans 30,000 to 45,000 clones, 88% being singletons. The source material was CD4+ T cells from peripheral blood mononuclear cells, sampled in the first trimester of pregnancy. The source is a female donor with multiple sclerosis, enrolled in a pregnancy study.

CDR3 coding DNA: TGTGCCAGCAGTTTATTACCGGCGGGTTCCAATGAGCAGTTCTTC. It specifies CASSLLPAGSNEQFF. This rearrangement joins TRBV28 to TRBJ2-1; D may be TRBD2 (5 bases). The CDR3 runs to 15 residues. Per germline, CDR1 MDHEN and CDR2 SYDVKM. Between the trimmed V and J ends, which lost 1 base and 6 bases, there was a span of 13 bases.